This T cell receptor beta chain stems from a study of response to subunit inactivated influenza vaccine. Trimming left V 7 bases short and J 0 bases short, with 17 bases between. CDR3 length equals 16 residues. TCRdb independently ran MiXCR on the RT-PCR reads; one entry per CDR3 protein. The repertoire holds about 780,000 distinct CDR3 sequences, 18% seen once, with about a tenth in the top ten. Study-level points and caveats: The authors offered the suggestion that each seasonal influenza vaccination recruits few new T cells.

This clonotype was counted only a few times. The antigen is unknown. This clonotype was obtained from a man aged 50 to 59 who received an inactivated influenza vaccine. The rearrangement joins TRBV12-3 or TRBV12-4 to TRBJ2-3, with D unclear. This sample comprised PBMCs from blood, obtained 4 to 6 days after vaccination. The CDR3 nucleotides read TGTGCCAGCATAACCTCAGAAAGCGCGAGCACAGATACGCAGTATTTT. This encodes CASITSESASTDTQYF.